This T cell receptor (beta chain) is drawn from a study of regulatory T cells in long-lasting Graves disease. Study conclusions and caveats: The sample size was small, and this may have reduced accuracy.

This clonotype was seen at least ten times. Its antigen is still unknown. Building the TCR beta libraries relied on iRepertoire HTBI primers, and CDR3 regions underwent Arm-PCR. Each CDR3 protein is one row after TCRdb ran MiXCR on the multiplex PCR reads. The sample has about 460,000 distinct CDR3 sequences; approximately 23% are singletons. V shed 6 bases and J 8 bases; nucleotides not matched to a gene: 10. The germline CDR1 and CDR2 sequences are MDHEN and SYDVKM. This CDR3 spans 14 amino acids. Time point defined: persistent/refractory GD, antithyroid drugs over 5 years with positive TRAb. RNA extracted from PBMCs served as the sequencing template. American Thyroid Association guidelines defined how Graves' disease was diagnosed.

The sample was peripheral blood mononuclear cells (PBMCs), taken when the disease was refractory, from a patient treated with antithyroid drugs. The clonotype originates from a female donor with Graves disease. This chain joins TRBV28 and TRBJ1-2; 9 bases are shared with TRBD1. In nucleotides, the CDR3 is TGTGCCAGCAGAAAGATGGGACAGGGAGGCGGCTACACCTTC. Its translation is CASRKMGQGGGYTF.